Below are 9 T cell receptor beta chains sequenced from a single sample in a study of radiation and T cells in renal cell carcinoma. Method: immunoSEQ multiplex PCR; TCRdb's copy keeps in-frame clones and lacks some. This table holds 130,000 or so clones, approximately 91% found once. Time point here: baseline pretreatment blood. The treatment is: 15 Gy SBRT to primary tumor, nephrectomy 4 weeks later. The sample here was blood, taken from a patient whose treatment included radiotherapy and nephrectomy. These receptors came from a woman between 50 and 59 years old with renal cell carcinoma.

The rearrangement links TRBV7-9 to TRBJ1-6, with a weak D call TRBD1 (5 bases). Trimming took off 1 base at V and 4 bases at J, with 5 bases between the two ends. CDR1 is SEHNR and CDR2 is FQNEAQ in the germline V gene (reference sequence). The CDR3 loop spans 14 amino acids. CDR3 nucleotides: TGTGCCAGCAGCTTAGAGGGGTATAATTCACCCCTCCACTTT. It is translated as CASSLEGYNSPLHF.

The chain has TRBV19 and TRBJ1-5, with 9 positions matching TRBD1. Germline CDR1 and CDR2: LNHDA and SQIVND (reference sequence). V trimming: 3 bases; J trimming: 0 bases; junction bases outside the gene matches: 18. The CDR3 is 21 residues long. CDR3 DNA: TGTGCCAGTAGTATTTACCGGTCCCGGGACAGGGTCCCGTATAGCAATCAGCCCCAGCATTTT. Translation gives CASSIYRSRDRVPYSNQPQHF.

V usage is TRBV6-1 and J usage is TRBJ2-3, with a possible D match to TRBD2 (6 bases). This CDR3 has 12 amino acids. CDR1 is MNHNS and CDR2 is SASEGT in the germline V gene. V lost 11 bases and J 0 bases, leaving 9 bases between the germline ends. The CDR3 nucleotides read TGTGCCGCCAGCGGGAGCACAGATACGCAGTATTTT. This translates into CAASGSTDTQYF.

The DNA for the CDR3 is TGTGCCAGCAGCTTTTCGGGGGCCCCGGGGATCGAGCAGTTCTTC. Its protein is CASSFSGAPGIEQFF. The chain is built from TRBV11-2 and TRBJ2-1, with D perhaps assigned TRBD1 or TRBD2 (6 bases each). CDR3 size: 15 residues. Deletions cut 3 bases from V and 10 bases from J, with 19 bases between. In germline, CDR1 is SGHAT, CDR2 FQNNGV.

This clone was detected only a few times. J is TRBJ1-4 and V is TRBV5-6; 9 nucleotides line up with TRBD1. The CDR3 length is 15 residues. The V segment lost 0 bases and the J segment 10 bases; nucleotides outside the gene matches: 7. The germline V gene has CDR1 SGHDT and CDR2 YYEEEE. CDR3 loop: CASSLVDRGQGKLFF. The CDR3, as DNA: TGTGCCAGCAGCTTGGTGGACAGGGGTCAGGGAAAACTGTTTTTT.

The chain employs TRBV7-9 and TRBJ2-6; TRBD1 is a possible D gene (5 bases). CDR1 is SEHNR, CDR2 FQNEAQ, per germline (reference sequence). The CDR3 is 15 residues long. V shed 5 bases and J shed 5 bases, with 13 bases lying between them. The CDR3 DNA reads as TGTGCCAGCAGCAGCGAAGGGGCGAGGGCCAACGTCCTGACTTTC. It yields the protein CASSSEGARANVLTF.

This sequence joins TRBV19 and TRBJ2-7; D not certain. Germline assignment: CDR1 LNHDA and CDR2 SQIVND (reference sequence). The V end lost 0 bases, the J end lost 4 bases, and 4 bases lay between the germline ends. The CDR3 loop spans 12 amino acids. CDR3 sequence reads: CASSIDGYEQYF. DNA for the CDR3: TGTGCCAGTAGTATAGATGGATACGAGCAGTACTTC. Together with reference TRBV19 and TRBJ2-7, the CDR3 gives the full variable domain: DGGITQSPKYLFRKEGQNVTLSCEQNLNHDAMYWYRQDPGQGLRLIYYSQIVNDFQKGDIAEGYSVSREKKESFPLTVTSAQKNPTAFYLCASSIDGYEQYFGPGTRLTVT.

V is TRBV10-3 and J is TRBJ2-3; 7 nucleotides match TRBD2. The trim removed 6 bases at V and 1 base at J, leaving 4 bases unmatched. The germline CDR1 and CDR2 sequences are ENHRY and SYGVKD. The CDR3 length is 14 residues. CDR3 loop: CAISGLAGTDTQYF. CDR3 nucleotide sequence: TGTGCCATCAGCGGCCTAGCGGGCACAGATACGCAGTATTTT.

In this sample, this clone turned up once. This chain uses TRBV29-1 with TRBJ2-5; the D is unclear. Germline V gene lookup returns CDR1 SQVTM and CDR2 ANQGSEA. V shed 1 base and J shed 7 bases, with 13 bases lying between them. The CDR3 has 13 residues. The CDR3 DNA reads as TGCAGCGTTGAAGCAGCCTCCCGCGGGACCCAGTACTTC. This gives the protein CSVEAASRGTQYF.